Sequencing of this T cell receptor (beta chain) was carried out in a study of T-cell reconstitution after alpha-beta-depleted transplantation in children. The CDR3 spans 17 residues. CDR1 is SGHRS and CDR2 is YFSETQ in the germline V gene. With V trimmed by 2 bases and J by 3 bases, 5 bases remained unmatched. A library of TCRbeta sequences, prepared with unique molecular identifiers, was generated. In TCRdb, the PCR reads were re-called with MiXCR into one record per CDR3 protein. This table has around 200,000 distinct CDR3 sequences, about 6.8% appearing once. This clonotype was seen repeatedly, ten times or more.

This receptor was identified in a human donor who donated a stem cell graft to a child with Wiskott-Aldrich syndrome. The V call is TRBV5-1, the J call TRBJ2-6; 10 positions match TRBD1. Specimen: PBMCs from the stem cell graft donor, collected from the stem cell graft. The CDR3 protein is CASSFDRGQRGANVLTF. For the CDR3, the DNA is TGCGCCAGCAGCTTCGACAGGGGGCAGCGTGGGGCCAACGTCCTGACTTTC.